A selection of T cell receptor beta chains follows, all from one sample in a study of neurological immune-mediated disorders. MiXCR, applied by TCRdb to the 5' RACE reads, yields one record per CDR3 protein. In the table there are about 84,000 distinct CDR3 sequences, about 4% of which are singletons. What was sequenced was PBMCs. The receptors originated from a woman aged 60 to 75 with multiple sclerosis. CDR3s include the opening cysteine and the closing phenylalanine or tryptophan. Fields, in order: clone size, D gene, V gene, J gene, CDR3 protein, CDR3 DNA. The D gene is left open where the match is weak. Sizes are listed as how often the clone was seen (once, few, many) or a class if it is expanded.

many	TRBD1	TRBV11-2	TRBJ2-2	CASSPGTGFTGELFF	TGTGCCAGCAGCCCCGGGACAGGGTTCACCGGGGAGCTGTTTTTT
many	-	TRBV2	TRBJ2-5	CASSGDVEETQYF	TGTGCCAGCAGTGGGGACGTAGAAGAGACCCAGTACTTC
many	TRBD1	TRBV20-1	TRBJ1-1	CSARAGGTEAFF	TGCAGTGCTAGAGCAGGGGGTACTGAAGCTTTCTTT
many	-	TRBV12-3/TRBV12-4	TRBJ1-6	CASSLRIENSPLHF	TGTGCCAGCAGCTTACGGATCGAGAATTCACCCCTCCACTTT
many	-	TRBV20-1	TRBJ1-3	CSARDRSSGNTIYF	TGCAGTGCTAGAGATCGGAGCTCTGGAAACACCATATATTTT
many	-	TRBV6-6	TRBJ1-1	CASSNSLTFKNTEAFF	TGTGCCAGCAGCAACAGCTTAACCTTCAAGAACACTGAAGCTTTCTTT
many	-	TRBV5-1	TRBJ2-3	CASSLSGPRGDTQYF	TGCGCCAGCAGCTTGAGCGGGCCCCGCGGAGATACGCAGTATTTT
many	-	TRBV30	TRBJ1-1	CAWSRGGNTEAFF	TGTGCCTGGAGCCGGGGGGGGAACACTGAAGCTTTCTTT
many	-	TRBV2	TRBJ2-3	CASSGRGISLGDTQYF	TGTGCCAGCAGCGGAAGGGGCATCTCACTGGGAGATACGCAGTATTTT
many	TRBD2	TRBV7-2	TRBJ2-5	CASSLTDSGGGETQYF	TGTGCCAGCAGCTTGACTGATAGCGGGGGGGGAGAGACCCAGTACTTC
many	TRBD2	TRBV20-1	TRBJ2-2	CSARIYSGAGELFF	TGCAGTGCGAGAATTTATAGCGGGGCCGGGGAGCTGTTTTTT
many	TRBD2	TRBV6-6	TRBJ2-1	CASSPFGTSGLNEQFF	TGTGCCAGCAGCCCCTTCGGGACTAGCGGCCTAAATGAGCAGTTCTTC